Sequencing of this TCR beta chain was carried out in a study of blood T cell repertoires in COVID-19. In the original analysis: For nucleated cells, counts were estimated from reference gene primer amplification. Measured with immunoSEQ multiplex PCR; TCRdb has only the in-frame clones, and not every one. The D gene and trimming were derived from the DNA, and the V and J assignments and clone size from that table. The table shows under 300,000 clones, with roughly 87% occurring only once. The CDR3 is made up of 15 amino acids. V lost 4 bases and J lost 3; bases outside the gene matches: 8. Germline V gene sequence: CDR1 SGHAT, CDR2 FQDESV (reference sequence).

This clonotype was obtained from a human donor in a cohort sampled during active COVID-19. Sequenced sample: peripheral blood. J is TRBJ2-7 and V is TRBV11-1; 8 bases align to TRBD1. The CDR3 DNA sequence: TGTGCCAGCAGCTCCACAAGGACAGGGTTCTACGAGCAGTACTTC. Protein product: CASSSTRTGFYEQYF.